Sequencing of this TCR beta chain was carried out in a study of early T cells in non-severe SARS-CoV-2 infection. This clonotype was observed at least ten times. The CDR3 loop spans 14 amino acids. Trimming cost V 0 bases and J 4 bases, with 8 bases left between them. Attachment of unique molecular identifiers was made to individual cDNA molecules. A single record per CDR3 protein comes from TCRdb applying MiXCR to the 5' RACE reads. Of approximately 97,000 distinct CDR3 sequences listed, around 10% are singletons. Specimen: whole blood, collected at baseline. This TCR derives from an adult who was a healthcare worker with PCR-confirmed SARS-CoV-2 infection or an uninfected control (not recorded which). The chain has TRBV12-3 or TRBV12-4 and TRBJ2-3, with D perhaps matching TRBD2 (5 bases). The CDR3 loop is CASSLAGASDTQYF. In DNA, the CDR3 is TGTGCCAGCAGTTTAGCGGGAGCGTCAGATACGCAGTATTTT.